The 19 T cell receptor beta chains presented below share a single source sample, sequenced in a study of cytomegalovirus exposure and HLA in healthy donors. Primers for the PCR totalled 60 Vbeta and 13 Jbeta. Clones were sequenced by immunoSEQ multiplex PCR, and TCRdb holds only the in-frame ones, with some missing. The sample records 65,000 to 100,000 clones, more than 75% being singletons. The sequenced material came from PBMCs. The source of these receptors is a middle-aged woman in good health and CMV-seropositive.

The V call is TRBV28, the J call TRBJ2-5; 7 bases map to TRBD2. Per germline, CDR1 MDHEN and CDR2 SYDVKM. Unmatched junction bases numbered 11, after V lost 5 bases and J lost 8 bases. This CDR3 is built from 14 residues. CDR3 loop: CASSLAGGGGTQYF. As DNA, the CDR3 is TGTGCCAGCAGTCTCGCTGGGGGGGGAGGTACCCAGTACTTC.

CDR3 coding DNA: TGTGCCAGCAGTGCGATGGGGCTCCAGCCCCAGCATTTT. Protein product: CASSAMGLQPQHF. The chain has TRBV6-1 and TRBJ1-5, with a possible D match to TRBD1 (5 bases). The germline V and J ends were trimmed by 4 bases and 7 bases, with 11 bases remaining between them. Germline values: CDR1 MNHNS, CDR2 SASEGT. The CDR3 covers 13 residues.

DNA for the CDR3: TGTGCCAGCAAGGGACTAGCGGGAGGGCAAGATACGCAGTATTTT. Translated: CASKGLAGGQDTQYF. The chain has TRBV27 and TRBJ2-3; 16 bases agree with TRBD2. Germline loops: CDR1 MNHEY, CDR2 SMNVEV (reference sequence). V shed 7 bases, J shed 5 bases, and the junction held 3 bases outside the gene matches. The CDR3 spans 15 residues.

CDR3 sequence reads: CATREGGQETQYF. The CDR3 DNA follows: TGTGCCACGCGGGAGGGGGGCCAAGAGACCCAGTACTTC. V gene TRBV6-5 combines with J gene TRBJ2-5; 9 nucleotides agree with TRBD2. Germline V CDR1 and CDR2: MNHEY, SVGAGI. This CDR3 has 13 amino acids. V trimming: 10 bases; J trimming: 1 base; junction bases outside the gene matches: 4.

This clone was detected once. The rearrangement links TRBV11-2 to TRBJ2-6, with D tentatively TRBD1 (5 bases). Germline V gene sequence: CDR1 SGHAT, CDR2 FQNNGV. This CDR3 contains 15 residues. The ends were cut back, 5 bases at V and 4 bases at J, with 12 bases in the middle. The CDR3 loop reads CASSKGWPGANVLTF. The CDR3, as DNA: TGTGCCAGCAGCAAGGGGTGGCCGGGGGCCAACGTCCTGACTTTC.

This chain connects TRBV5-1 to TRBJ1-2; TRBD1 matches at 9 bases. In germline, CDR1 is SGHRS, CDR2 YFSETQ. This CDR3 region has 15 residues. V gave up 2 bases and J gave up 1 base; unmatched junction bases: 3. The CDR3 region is CASSFGGQGNYGYTF. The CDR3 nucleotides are TGCGCCAGCAGCTTTGGGGGACAGGGTAACTATGGCTACACCTTC.

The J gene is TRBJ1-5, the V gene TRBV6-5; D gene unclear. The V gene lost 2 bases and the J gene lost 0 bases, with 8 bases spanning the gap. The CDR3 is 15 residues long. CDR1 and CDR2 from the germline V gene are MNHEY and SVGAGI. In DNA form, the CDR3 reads TGTGCCAGCAGTTACGGCCAGAATAGCAATCAGCCCCAGCATTTT. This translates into CASSYGQNSNQPQHF.

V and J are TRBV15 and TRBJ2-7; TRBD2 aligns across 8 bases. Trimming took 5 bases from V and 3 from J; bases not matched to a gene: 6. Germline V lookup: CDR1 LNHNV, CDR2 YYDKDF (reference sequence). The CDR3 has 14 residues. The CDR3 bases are TGTGCCACCAGCCCTCGAGCGGGAGTCTACGAGCAGTACTTC. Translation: CATSPRAGVYEQYF.

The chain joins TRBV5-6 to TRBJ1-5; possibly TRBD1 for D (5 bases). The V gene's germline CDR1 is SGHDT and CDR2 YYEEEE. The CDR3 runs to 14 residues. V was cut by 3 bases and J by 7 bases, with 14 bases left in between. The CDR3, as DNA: TGTGCCAGCAGCTATTCAGGGTTTGGCCAGCCCCAGCATTTT. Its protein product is CASSYSGFGQPQHF.

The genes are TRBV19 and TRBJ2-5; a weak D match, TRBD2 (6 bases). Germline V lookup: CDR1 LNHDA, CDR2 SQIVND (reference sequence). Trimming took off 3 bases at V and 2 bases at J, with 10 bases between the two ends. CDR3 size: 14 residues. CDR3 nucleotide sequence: TGTGCCAGTAGTATGAGGAGGGGACAAGAGACCCAGTACTTC. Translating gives CASSMRRGQETQYF.

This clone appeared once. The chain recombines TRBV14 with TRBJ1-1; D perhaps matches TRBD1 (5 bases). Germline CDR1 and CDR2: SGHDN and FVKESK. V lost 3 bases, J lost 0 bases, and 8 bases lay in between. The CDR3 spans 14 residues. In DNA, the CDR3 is TGTGCCAGCAGCCAGAACAGGATGAACACTGAAGCTTTCTTT. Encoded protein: CASSQNRMNTEAFF.

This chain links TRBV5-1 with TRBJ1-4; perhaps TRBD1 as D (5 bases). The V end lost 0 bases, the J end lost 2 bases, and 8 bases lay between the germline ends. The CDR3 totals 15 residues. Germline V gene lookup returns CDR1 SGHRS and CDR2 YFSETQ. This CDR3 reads CASSLEDSTNEKLFF. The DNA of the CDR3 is TGCGCCAGCAGCTTGGAAGACAGTACTAATGAAAAACTGTTTTTT.

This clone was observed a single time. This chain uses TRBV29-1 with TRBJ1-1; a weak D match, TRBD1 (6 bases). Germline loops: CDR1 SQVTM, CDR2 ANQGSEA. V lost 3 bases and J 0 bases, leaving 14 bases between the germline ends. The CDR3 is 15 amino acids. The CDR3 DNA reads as TGCAGCGTTGATCTGGCAGGGGCAATGAACACTGAAGCTTTCTTT. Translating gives CSVDLAGAMNTEAFF.

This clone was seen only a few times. The CDR3 nucleotides are TGTGCCAGCAGCCTCCGACTAGCGGGAGGCCCCGATACGCAGTATTTT. It specifies CASSLRLAGGPDTQYF. This chain links TRBV7-2 with TRBJ2-3, with 13 positions matching TRBD2. V shed 5 bases, J shed 6 bases, and the junction held 8 bases outside the gene matches. This CDR3 contains 16 residues. From germline, CDR1 is SGHTA and CDR2 FQGNSA.

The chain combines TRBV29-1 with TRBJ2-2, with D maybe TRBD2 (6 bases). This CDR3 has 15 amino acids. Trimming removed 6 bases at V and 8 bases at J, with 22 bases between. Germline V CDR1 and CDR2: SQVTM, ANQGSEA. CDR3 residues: CSVLPLVGEAGELFF. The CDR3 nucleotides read TGCAGCGTCCTTCCTCTGGTGGGGGAGGCGGGGGAGCTGTTTTTT.

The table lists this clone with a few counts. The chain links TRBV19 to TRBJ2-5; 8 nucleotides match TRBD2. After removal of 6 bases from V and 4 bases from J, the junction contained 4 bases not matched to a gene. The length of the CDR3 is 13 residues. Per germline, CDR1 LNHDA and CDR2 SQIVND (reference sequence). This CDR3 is CASRSRGGETQYF. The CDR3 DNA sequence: TGTGCCAGTAGAAGTCGGGGGGGAGAGACCCAGTACTTC. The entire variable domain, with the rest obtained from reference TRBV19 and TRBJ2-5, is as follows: DGGITQSPKYLFRKEGQNVTLSCEQNLNHDAMYWYRQDPGQGLRLIYYSQIVNDFQKGDIAEGYSVSREKKESFPLTVTSAQKNPTAFYLCASRSRGGETQYFGPGTRLLVL.

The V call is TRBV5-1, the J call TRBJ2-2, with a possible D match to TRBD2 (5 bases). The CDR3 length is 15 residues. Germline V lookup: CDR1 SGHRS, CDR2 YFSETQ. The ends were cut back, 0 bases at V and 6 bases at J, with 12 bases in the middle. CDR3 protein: CASSLAVLGAGELFF. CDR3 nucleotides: TGCGCCAGCAGCTTGGCGGTCCTCGGGGCCGGGGAGCTGTTTTTT.

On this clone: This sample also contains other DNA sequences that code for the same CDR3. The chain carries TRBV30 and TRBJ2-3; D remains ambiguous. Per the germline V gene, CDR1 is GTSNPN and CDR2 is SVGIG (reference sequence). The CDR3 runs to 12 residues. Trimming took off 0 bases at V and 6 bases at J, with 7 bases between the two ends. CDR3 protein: CAWSVASDTQYF. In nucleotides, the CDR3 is TGTGCCTGGAGTGTCGCGTCTGATACGCAGTATTTT.

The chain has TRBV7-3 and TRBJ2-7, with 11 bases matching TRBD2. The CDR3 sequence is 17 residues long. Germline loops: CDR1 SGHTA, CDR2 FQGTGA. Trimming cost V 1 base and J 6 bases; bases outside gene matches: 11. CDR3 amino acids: CASSLRSPSGRSGEQYF. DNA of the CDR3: TGTGCCAGCAGCTTAAGGAGTCCTAGCGGGAGGTCGGGCGAGCAGTACTTC. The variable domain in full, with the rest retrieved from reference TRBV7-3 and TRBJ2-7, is GAGVSQTPSNKVTEKGKYVELRCDPISGHTALYWYRQSLGQGPEFLIYFQGTGAADDSGLPNDRFFAVRPEGSVSTLKIQRTERGDSAVYLCASSLRSPSGRSGEQYFGPGTRLTVT.